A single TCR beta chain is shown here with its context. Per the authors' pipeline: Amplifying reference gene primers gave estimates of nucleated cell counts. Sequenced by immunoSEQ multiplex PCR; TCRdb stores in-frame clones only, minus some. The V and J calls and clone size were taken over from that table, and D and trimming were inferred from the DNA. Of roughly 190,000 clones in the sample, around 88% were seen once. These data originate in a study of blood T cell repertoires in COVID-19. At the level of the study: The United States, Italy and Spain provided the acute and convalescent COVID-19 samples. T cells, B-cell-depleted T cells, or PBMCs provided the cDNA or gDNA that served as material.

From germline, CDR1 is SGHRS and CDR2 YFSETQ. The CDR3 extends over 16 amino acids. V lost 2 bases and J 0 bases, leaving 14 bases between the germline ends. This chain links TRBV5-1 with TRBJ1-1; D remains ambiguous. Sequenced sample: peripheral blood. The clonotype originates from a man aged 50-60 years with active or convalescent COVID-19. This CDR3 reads CASSLSGQKMNTEAFF. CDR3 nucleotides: TGCGCCAGCAGCTTATCGGGTCAGAAGATGAACACTGAAGCTTTCTTT.